The 12 T cell receptor beta chains reported below all come from one sample, sequenced in a study of OX40 agonist ivuxolimab in advanced cancers. Assay used: immunoSEQ multiplex PCR; TCRdb lists only in-frame clones, some missing. The profile shows about 32,000 clones, roughly 81% of them singletons. Sequencing was performed on CD4+ or CD8+ T cells sorted from blood, taken in a trial of the OX40 agonist ivuxolimab. These receptors all stem from an adult with an advanced solid tumor such as melanoma, head and neck, liver or kidney cancer.

The chain couples TRBV6-1 to TRBJ2-2; perhaps D is TRBD1 or TRBD2 (5 bases each). CDR1 is MNHNS, CDR2 SASEGT, per germline. The CDR3 sequence is 12 residues long. Trimming removed 4 bases at V and 6 bases at J, with 6 bases between. DNA for the CDR3: TGTGCCAGCAGTGTGGGGGCCGGGGAGCTGTTTTTT. Translation: CASSVGAGELFF.

This clone was detected once. Sequence at one end of the junction differs from germline and may be a read error. The rearrangement links TRBV6-5 to TRBJ2-7; no reliable D call. Looked up from germline, CDR1 is MNHEY and CDR2 is SVGAGI. The CDR3 length is 14 residues. The CDR3 DNA is TGTGCCAGCAGTGACTCGCCACCTTCCTACGAGCAGTACTTC. It encodes CASSDSPPSYEQYF.

This clone was counted a few times. The chain uses TRBV9 and TRBJ2-2; D is unclear. V lost 1 base, J lost 1 base, and 8 bases lay in between. Germline CDR1 SGDLS, CDR2 YYNGEE. The CDR3 sequence is 15 residues long. The CDR3 DNA follows: TGTGCCAGCAGCGTAAACGACCTGAACACCGGGGAGCTGTTTTTT. Its translation is CASSVNDLNTGELFF.

The chain has TRBV9 and TRBJ1-1; unclear D gene. In germline, CDR1 is SGDLS, CDR2 YYNGEE. This CDR3 spans 12 amino acids. Trimming stripped 7 bases from V and 5 bases from J, with 12 bases between. The CDR3 loop is CASSGALTEAFF. DNA for the CDR3: TGTGCCAGCTCTGGCGCCTTGACTGAAGCTTTCTTT.

The V call is TRBV16, the J call TRBJ1-1; the match to TRBD1 covers 8 bases. The V gene end was trimmed by 4 bases and the J gene end by 4 bases; junction bases not matched to a gene: 8. The CDR3 runs 15 residues. The V gene's germline CDR1 is KGHSY and CDR2 FQNENV. CDR3 amino acids: CASSPRQGIGTEAFF. Written as DNA, the CDR3 is TGTGCCAGCAGCCCGCGACAGGGGATTGGCACTGAAGCTTTCTTT.

V and J are TRBV5-8 and TRBJ2-5; no reliable D call. Looked up from germline, CDR1 is SGHTS and CDR2 is YDEGEE. V was pared by 4 bases and J by 0 bases, with 4 bases between. This CDR3 has 12 residues. The CDR3, as DNA: TGTGCCAGCAGCCCGTACCAAGAGACCCAGTACTTC. Translated, it gives CASSPYQETQYF.

The genes are TRBV18 and TRBJ2-5; 7 bases are shared with TRBD2. V was clipped by 6 bases and J by 2 bases; unmatched bases: 3. Germline assignment: CDR1 KGHSH and CDR2 LQKENI. This CDR3 is 13 amino acids long. As DNA, the CDR3 is TGTGCCAGCTCCCGGGAGGTTCAAGAGACCCAGTACTTC. Its protein is CASSREVQETQYF. Full variable domain (missing parts from reference TRBV18 and TRBJ2-5): NAGVMQNPRHLVRRRGQEARLRCSPMKGHSHVYWYRQLPEEGLKFMVYLQKENIIDESGMPKERFSAEFPKEGPSILRIQQVVRGDSAAYFCASSREVQETQYFGPGTRLLVL.

The J gene is TRBJ1-2, the V gene TRBV27, with D hard to call. V lost 6 bases to trimming and J lost 4 bases, with 18 bases between them. The CDR3 sequence is 15 residues long. Per germline, CDR1 MNHEY and CDR2 SMNVEV (reference sequence). The CDR3 here is CASRLRMVGSYGYTF. In DNA, the CDR3 is TGTGCCAGCAGGCTGCGGATGGTAGGGAGCTATGGCTACACCTTC.

V gene TRBV5-1 combines with J gene TRBJ2-2; tentatively, D is TRBD1 or TRBD2 (7 bases each). V was trimmed by 5 bases and J by 1 base, leaving 12 bases between them. Per germline, CDR1 SGHRS and CDR2 YFSETQ. This CDR3 is 15 amino acids long. CDR3 residues: CASRTGTMNTGELFF. The DNA of the CDR3 is TGCGCCAGCAGGACAGGGACTATGAACACCGGGGAGCTGTTTTTT.

The chain combines TRBV2 with TRBJ2-7; 7 positions match TRBD1. V lost 11 bases to trimming and J lost 2 bases; unmatched junction nucleotides: 12. The CDR3 covers 14 residues. Germline CDR1 reads SNHLY; CDR2 reads FYNNEI. The CDR3 DNA reads TGTGCCGGACTTTCCGGGACAGCTACCTACGAGCAGTACTTC. This encodes CAGLSGTATYEQYF.

V gene TRBV6-6 combines with J gene TRBJ1-4; D remains unclear. The CDR3 spans 12 residues. V lost 6 bases and J 4 bases, leaving 6 bases between the germline ends. Germline CDR1 reads MNHNY; CDR2 reads SVGAGI (reference sequence). CDR3 sequence reads: CASRGGNEKLFF. The CDR3 bases are TGTGCCAGCAGGGGAGGTAATGAAAAACTGTTTTTT.

The chain recombines TRBV28 with TRBJ2-7, with D unresolved. In germline, CDR1 is MDHEN, CDR2 SYDVKM. V dropped 7 bases and J dropped 5 bases, with 18 bases sitting between them. This CDR3 contains 14 residues. For the CDR3, the DNA is TGTGCCAGCACCCGAGGTGGGTGGGCCCACGAGCAGTACTTC. It translates to CASTRGGWAHEQYF.